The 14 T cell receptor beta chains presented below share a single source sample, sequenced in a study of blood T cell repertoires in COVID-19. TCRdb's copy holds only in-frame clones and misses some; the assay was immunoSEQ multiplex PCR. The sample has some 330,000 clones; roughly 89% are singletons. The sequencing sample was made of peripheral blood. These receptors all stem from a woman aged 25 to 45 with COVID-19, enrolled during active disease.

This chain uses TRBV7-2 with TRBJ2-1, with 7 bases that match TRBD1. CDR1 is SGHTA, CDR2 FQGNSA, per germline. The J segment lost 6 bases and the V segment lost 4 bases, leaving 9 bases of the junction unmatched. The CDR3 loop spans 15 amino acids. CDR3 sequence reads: CASSSRQGKCNEQFF. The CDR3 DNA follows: TGTGCCAGCAGCTCCAGACAGGGAAAATGCAATGAGCAGTTCTTC.

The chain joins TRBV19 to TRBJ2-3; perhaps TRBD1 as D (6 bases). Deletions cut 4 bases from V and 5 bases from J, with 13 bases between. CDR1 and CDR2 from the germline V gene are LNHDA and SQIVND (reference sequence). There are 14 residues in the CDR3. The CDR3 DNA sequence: TGTGCCAGTAGTACCGCTGGACAGCTAGATACGCAGTATTTT. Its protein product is CASSTAGQLDTQYF.

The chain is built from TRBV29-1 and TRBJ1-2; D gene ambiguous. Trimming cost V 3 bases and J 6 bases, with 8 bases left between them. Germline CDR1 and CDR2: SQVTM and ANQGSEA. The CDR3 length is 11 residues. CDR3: CSVDEGDGYTF. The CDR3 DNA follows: TGCAGCGTTGATGAGGGTGATGGCTACACCTTC.

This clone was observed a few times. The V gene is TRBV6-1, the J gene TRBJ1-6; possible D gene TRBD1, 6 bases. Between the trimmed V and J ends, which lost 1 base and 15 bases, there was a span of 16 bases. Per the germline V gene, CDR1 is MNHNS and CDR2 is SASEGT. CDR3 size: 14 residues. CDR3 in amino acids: CASSEGGWGGHLHF. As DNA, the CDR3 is TGTGCCAGCAGTGAAGGGGGCTGGGGGGGACACCTCCACTTT.

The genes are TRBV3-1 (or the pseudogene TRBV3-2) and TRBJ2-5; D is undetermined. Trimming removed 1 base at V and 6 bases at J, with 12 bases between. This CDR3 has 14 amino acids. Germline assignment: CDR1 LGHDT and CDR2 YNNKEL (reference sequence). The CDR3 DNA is TGTGCCAGCAGCCAAGTGGCCCGAGGAAAGACCCAGTACTTC. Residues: CASSQVARGKTQYF.

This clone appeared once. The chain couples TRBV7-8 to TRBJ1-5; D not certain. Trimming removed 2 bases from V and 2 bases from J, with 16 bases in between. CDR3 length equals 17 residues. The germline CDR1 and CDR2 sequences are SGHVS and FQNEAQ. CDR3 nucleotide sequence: TGTGCCAGCAGCTTATCCTCGCCAGGAGGAGGCAATCAGCCCCAGCATTTT. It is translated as CASSLSSPGGGNQPQHF. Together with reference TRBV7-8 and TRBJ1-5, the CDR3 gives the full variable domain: GAGVSQSPRYKVAKRGQDVALRCDPISGHVSLFWYQQALGQGPEFLTYFQNEAQLDKSGLPSDRFFAERPEGSVSTLKIQRTQQEDSAVYLCASSLSSPGGGNQPQHFGDGTRLSIL.

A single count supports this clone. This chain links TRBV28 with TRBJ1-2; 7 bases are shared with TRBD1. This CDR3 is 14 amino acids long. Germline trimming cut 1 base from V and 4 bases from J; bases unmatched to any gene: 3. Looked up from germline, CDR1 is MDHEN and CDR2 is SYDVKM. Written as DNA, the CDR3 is TGTGCCAGCAGTTTATCTCGACAGGGCTATGGCTACACCTTC. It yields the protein CASSLSRQGYGYTF.

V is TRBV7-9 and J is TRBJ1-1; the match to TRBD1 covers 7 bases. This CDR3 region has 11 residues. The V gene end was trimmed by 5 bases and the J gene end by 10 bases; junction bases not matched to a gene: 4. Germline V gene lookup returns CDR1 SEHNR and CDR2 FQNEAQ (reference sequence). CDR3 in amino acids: CASSPGQAAFF. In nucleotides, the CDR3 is TGTGCCAGCAGCCCCGGACAGGCAGCTTTCTTT.

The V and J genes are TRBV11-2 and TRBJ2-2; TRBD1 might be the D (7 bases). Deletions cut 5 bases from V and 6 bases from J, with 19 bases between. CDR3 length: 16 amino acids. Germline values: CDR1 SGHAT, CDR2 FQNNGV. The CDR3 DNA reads TGTGCCAGCAGCACCGTACAGGGGAGGATGGCCGGGGAGCTGTTTTTT. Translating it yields CASSTVQGRMAGELFF.

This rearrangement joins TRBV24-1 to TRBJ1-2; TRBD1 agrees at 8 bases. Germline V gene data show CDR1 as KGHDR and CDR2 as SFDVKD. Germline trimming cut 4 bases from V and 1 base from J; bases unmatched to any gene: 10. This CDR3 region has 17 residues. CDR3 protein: CATSDSDRAGGNYGYTF. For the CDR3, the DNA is TGTGCCACCAGTGACTCGGACAGGGCTGGGGGTAACTATGGCTACACCTTC.

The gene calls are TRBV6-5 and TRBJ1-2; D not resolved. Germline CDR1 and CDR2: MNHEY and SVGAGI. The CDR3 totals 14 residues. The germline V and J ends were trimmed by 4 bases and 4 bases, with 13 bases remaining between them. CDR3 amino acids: CASSFKSGIYGYTF. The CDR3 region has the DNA TGTGCCAGCAGTTTTAAATCCGGGATCTATGGCTACACCTTC.

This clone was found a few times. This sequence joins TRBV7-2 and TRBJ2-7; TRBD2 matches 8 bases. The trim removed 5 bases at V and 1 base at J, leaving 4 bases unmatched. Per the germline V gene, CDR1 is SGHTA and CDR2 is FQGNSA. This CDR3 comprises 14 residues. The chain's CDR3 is CASSTGLVSYEQYF. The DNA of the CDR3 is TGTGCCAGCAGCACGGGACTAGTATCCTACGAGCAGTACTTC.

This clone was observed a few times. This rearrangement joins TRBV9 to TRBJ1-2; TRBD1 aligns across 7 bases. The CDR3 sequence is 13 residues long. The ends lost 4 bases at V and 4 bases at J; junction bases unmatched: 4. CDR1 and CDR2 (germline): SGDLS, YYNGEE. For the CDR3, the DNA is TGTGCCAGCAGCCGGGACAGCCGCTATGGCTACACCTTC. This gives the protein CASSRDSRYGYTF.

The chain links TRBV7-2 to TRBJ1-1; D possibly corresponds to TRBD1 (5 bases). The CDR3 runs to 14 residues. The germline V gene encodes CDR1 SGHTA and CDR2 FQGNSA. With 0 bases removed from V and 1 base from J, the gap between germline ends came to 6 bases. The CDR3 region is CASSLARGNTEAFF. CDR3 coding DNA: TGTGCCAGCAGCTTAGCAAGGGGGAACACTGAAGCTTTCTTT.